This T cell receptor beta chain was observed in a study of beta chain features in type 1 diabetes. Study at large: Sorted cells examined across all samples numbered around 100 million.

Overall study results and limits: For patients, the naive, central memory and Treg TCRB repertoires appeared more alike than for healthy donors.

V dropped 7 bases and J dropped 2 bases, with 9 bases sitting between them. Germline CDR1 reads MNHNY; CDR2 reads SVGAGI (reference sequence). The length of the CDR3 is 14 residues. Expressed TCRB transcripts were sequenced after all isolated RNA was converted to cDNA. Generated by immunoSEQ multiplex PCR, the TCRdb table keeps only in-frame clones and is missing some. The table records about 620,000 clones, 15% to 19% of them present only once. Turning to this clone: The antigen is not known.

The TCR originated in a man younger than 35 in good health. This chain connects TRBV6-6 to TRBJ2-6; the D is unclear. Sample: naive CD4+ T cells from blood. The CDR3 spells CASTPHAGANVLTF. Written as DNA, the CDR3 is TGTGCCAGCACCCCCCACGCTGGGGCCAACGTCCTGACTTTC.